This note documents a single TCR beta chain sequence. Its antigen is not known. The CDR3 totals 13 residues. Germline CDR1 reads SGHRS; CDR2 reads YFSETQ. V dropped 4 bases and J dropped 6 bases, with 13 bases sitting between them. These data belong to a study of shared clonotypes between healthy human individuals. Findings and caveats of the study: What naive subsets generally showed was a larger estimated richness than memory subsets showed. It was observed that roughly 5.4% of naive CD4 clonotypes were shared across four donors.

Several immunoSEQ plates held equal portions of the genomic DNA taken from each subset. In the source study's methods: Filtering differed since immunoSEQ provided only junctions, with no quality scores. Generated by immunoSEQ multiplex PCR, the TCRdb table keeps only in-frame clones and is missing some. The DNA was the basis for D and trimming; V, J and clone size are from that table. The sample gives about 2 million clones, around 95% of which show up once; approximately 0.13% is in the top ten. The chain recombines TRBV5-1 with TRBJ1-1, with a weak D call TRBD1 (5 bases). This sequence was found in a man between 18 and 29 years old in good health. The sequencing input was naive CD4+ T cells sorted from blood. Subset noted: CD45RA+ positively selected. The DNA for the CDR3 is TGCGCCAGCAGCCCTGGTCCGGGGCCTGAAGCTTTCTTT. Amino acid sequence: CASSPGPGPEAFF.